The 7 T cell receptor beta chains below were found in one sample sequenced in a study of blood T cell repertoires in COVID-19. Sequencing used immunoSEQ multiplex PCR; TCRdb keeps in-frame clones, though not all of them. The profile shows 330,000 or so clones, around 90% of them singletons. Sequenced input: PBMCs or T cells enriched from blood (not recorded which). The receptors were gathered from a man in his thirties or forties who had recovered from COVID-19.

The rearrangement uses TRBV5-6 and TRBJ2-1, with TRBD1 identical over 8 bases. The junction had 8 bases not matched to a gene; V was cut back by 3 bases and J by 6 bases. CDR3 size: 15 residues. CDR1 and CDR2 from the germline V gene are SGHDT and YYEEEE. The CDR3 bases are TGTGCCAGCAGCTGGTGGCAGGGGGCGGGCAATGAGCAGTTCTTC. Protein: CASSWWQGAGNEQFF.

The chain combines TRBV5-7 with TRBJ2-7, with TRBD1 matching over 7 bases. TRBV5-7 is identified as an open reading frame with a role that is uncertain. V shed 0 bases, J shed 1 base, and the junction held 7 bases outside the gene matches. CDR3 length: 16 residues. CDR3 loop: CASSLEQTGPSYEQYF. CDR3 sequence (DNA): TGTGCCAGCAGCTTGGAGCAGACAGGGCCTTCCTACGAGCAGTACTTC.

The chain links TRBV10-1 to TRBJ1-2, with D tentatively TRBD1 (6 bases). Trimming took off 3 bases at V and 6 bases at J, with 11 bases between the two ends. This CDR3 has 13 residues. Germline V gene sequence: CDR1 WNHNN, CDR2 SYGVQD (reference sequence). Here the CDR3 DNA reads TGCGCCAGCAGTGACAACCGGGACAATGGCTACACCTTC. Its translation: CASSDNRDNGYTF.

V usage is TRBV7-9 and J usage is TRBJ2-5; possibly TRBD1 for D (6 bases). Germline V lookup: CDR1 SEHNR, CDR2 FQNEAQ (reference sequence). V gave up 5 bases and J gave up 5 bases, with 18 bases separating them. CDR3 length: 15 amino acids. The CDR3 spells CASSGLQGVRETQYF. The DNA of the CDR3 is TGTGCCAGCAGCGGTTTACAGGGAGTGAGGGAGACCCAGTACTTC. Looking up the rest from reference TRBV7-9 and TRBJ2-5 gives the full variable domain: DTGVSQNPRHKITKRGQNVTFRCDPISEHNRLYWYRQTLGQGPEFLTYFQNEAQLEKSRLLSDRFSAERPKGSFSTLEIQRTEQGDSAMYLCASSGLQGVRETQYFGPGTRLLVL.

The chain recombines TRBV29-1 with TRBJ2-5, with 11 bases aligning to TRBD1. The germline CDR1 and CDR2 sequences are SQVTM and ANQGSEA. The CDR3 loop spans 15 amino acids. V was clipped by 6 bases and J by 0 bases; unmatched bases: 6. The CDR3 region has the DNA TGCAGCGTCCGGACAGGGGGCGCTGACCAAGAGACCCAGTACTTC. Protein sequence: CSVRTGGADQETQYF.

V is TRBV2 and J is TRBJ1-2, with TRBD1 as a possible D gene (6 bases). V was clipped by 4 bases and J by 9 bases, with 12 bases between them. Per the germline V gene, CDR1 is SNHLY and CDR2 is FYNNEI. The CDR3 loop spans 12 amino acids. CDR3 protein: CASSGGRGSYTF. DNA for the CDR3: TGTGCCAGCAGTGGGGGCAGGGGCAGCTACACCTTC.

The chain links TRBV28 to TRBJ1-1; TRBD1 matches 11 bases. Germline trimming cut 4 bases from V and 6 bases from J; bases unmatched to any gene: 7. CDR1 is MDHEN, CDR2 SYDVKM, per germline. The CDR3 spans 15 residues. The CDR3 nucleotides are TGTGCCAGCAGTTGGGGGACAGGGGGACATCCTGAAGCTTTCTTT. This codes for CASSWGTGGHPEAFF.